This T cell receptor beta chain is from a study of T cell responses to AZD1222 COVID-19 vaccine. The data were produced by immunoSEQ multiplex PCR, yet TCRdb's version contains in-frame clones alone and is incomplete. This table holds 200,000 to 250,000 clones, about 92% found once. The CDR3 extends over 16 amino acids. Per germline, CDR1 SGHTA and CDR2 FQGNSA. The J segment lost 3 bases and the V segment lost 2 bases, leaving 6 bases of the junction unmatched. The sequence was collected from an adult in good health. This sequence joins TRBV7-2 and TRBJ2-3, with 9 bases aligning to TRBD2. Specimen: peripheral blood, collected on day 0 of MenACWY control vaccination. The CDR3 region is CASSLSGAGGTDTQYF. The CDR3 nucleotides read TGTGCCAGCAGCTTAAGTGGAGCGGGGGGTACAGATACGCAGTATTTT.